Included here is one T cell receptor (beta chain) sequence, with context. What this receptor recognizes is not known. Per-base qualities were not stored, and no clone one base away is much larger. The time point label, as the study defines it: approximately 2 years on ibrutinib. For TCR beta library preparation, approximately 2 micrograms of genomic DNA were isolated from cryopreserved PBMCs. Longitudinal blood samples from CLL patients receiving ibrutinib monotherapy were subjected to high-throughput TCR beta sequencing. The patients took part in an open-label, single-center phase 2 trial of ibrutinib monotherapy. These data belong to a study of cytotoxic CD8 clonotypes in ibrutinib-treated CLL (dated by TCRdb to the early 2020s). Background on the whole study: The cohort included some 14 treatment-naive and 11 relapsed/refractory patients; approximately 17 were IGHV unmutated. Partial responses were observed in roughly 24 patients and complete responses in 2; after a median follow-up of 68 months, remission was maintained in approximately 15 patients and progression was observed in approximately 12. Response samples were taken after a median of approximately a year on treatment, ranging from about 6 to 40 months. On average, each sample yielded 255,043 productive templates and 85,000 to 95,000 productive rearrangements. Longitudinal samples were obtainable from 26 of the 86 participants in the trial. Cryopreserved peripheral blood mononuclear cells were obtained before treatment, at response, and at either sustained remission or disease progression. Every sample from remission and from progressive disease was obtained while the patients were still on ibrutinib.

General findings and caveats noted by the study authors: Public clonotypes were rare and either shrank or stayed stable during treatment, and the rise in clonality at ibrutinib response reflected expansion of private clonotypes. Sampling times were not matched between sustained-remission and progressing patients, and lymph node repertoires were not studied. Clonality increased at ibrutinib response, stayed stable in sustained remission, and fell back toward baseline at progression. At baseline, clonality was higher than in age-matched healthy donors and showed a strong correlation with circulating CD8+ T-cell counts.

Each clonotype received, on average, around 10x coverage in deep resolution sequencing performed on a MiSeq, where the target depth lay between 1 in 1 million and 1 in 200,000 T cells. The immunoSEQ hsTCRB Kit was used to generate TCR beta libraries. In the source study's methods: ImmunoSEQ Data Assistant and ImmunoSEQ Analyzer were used for data analysis, and V, D and J genes were assigned according to IMGT definitions. Clonality, with values ranging from 0 to 1, was calculated as one minus the normalized Shannon entropy of productive rearrangement frequencies. Public clonotype analysis was restricted to overrepresented clonotypes comprising at least 0.05% of each patient's repertoire. Approximately 12 repertoires from age-matched healthy donors, obtained from immuneACCESS, served as clonality controls. Not all clones reach the TCRdb copy of this immuneACCESS table, which keeps in-frame sequences only. Checked studies attribute under half of the gap to unresolved V genes and leave the rest unexplained. V and J calls plus clone size are reproduced from that table; the DNA served to infer D and trimming. Counted in this sample were some 92,000 clones; approximately 77% of them appeared once. Around 23% of the sample lies in the top ten.

This receptor was taken from a human donor with chronic lymphocytic leukemia. Sequenced material: PBMCs, taken after 24 months of ibrutinib treatment.

This receptor carries the CDR3 CAWRVGGGSTEAFF. The sequenced DNA is TGTGCCTGGAGGGTTGGCGGGGGGAGCACTGAAGCTTTCTTT. Here the chain combines TRBV30 and TRBJ1-1, and the D gene may be TRBD1, 5 bases matching. The CDR3, cysteine through phenylalanine, is 14 amino acids long. CDR3 DNA only is kept here, 42 bases in frame from base 1. A distance of 15 bases separates the germline ends of V and J, which lose 3 bases and 4 bases respectively. CDR1 and CDR2, looked up from the germline V gene (reference sequence), are GTSNPN and SVGIG. This CDR3, with the reference TRBV30 and TRBJ1-1 proteins standing in past its ends, gives the full variable domain SQTIHQWPATLVQPVGSPLSLECTVEGTSNPNLYWYRQAAGRGLQLLFYSVGIGQISSEVPQNLSASRPQDRQFILSSKKLLLSDSGFYLCAWRVGGGSTEAFFGQGTRLTVV.